These T cell receptor beta chains were read from a single sample in a study of cytomegalovirus exposure and HLA in healthy donors. Assay used: immunoSEQ multiplex PCR; TCRdb lists only in-frame clones, some missing. The repertoire table contains about 130,000 clones. The sequencing input was PBMCs. These TCRs come from a woman aged 40 to 50 in good health and CMV-seropositive. CDR3s include the opening cysteine and the closing phenylalanine or tryptophan. D genes are given only for firm matches.

d_call: TRBD1
v_call: TRBV7-6
j_call: TRBJ1-3
cdr3_nt: TGTGCCAGCAGCGCTTACGGGGACAGGGTCAGAACTGGAAACACCATATATTTT
cdr3_aa: CASSAYGDRVRTGNTIYF

d_call: TRBD2
v_call: TRBV19
j_call: TRBJ2-1
cdr3_nt: TGTGCCAGTCTTAGCGGGAGGGCCTCCTCCTACAATGAGCAGTTCTTC
cdr3_aa: CASLSGRASSYNEQFF

d_call: TRBD1
v_call: TRBV19
j_call: TRBJ1-2
cdr3_nt: TGTGCCAGTAGTAATAGGACAGGGGGCGGCTATGGCTACACCTTC
cdr3_aa: CASSNRTGGGYGYTF

d_call: TRBD1
v_call: TRBV30
j_call: TRBJ1-4
cdr3_nt: TGTGCCTGGAGGGCCGGGACAGGGGATGAAAAACTGTTTTTT
cdr3_aa: CAWRAGTGDEKLFF

d_call: .
v_call: TRBV6-5
j_call: TRBJ2-1
cdr3_nt: TGTGCCAGCACCCCGGGTAGAGGGTACAATGAGCAGTTCTTC
cdr3_aa: CASTPGRGYNEQFF

d_call: TRBD1
v_call: TRBV12-5
j_call: TRBJ2-1
cdr3_nt: TGTGCTAGTGGTCCGGGACAGGGGTTGGACAATGAGCAGTTCTTC
cdr3_aa: CASGPGQGLDNEQFF

d_call: .
v_call: TRBV30
j_call: TRBJ2-1
cdr3_nt: TGTGCCTGGAGTGGCGGGGTGGCCTACAATGAGCAGTTCTTC
cdr3_aa: CAWSGGVAYNEQFF

d_call: TRBD1
v_call: TRBV30
j_call: TRBJ1-2
cdr3_nt: TGTGCCTGGAGTGCGACAGGGGTCGACGGCTACACCTTC
cdr3_aa: CAWSATGVDGYTF

d_call: .
v_call: TRBV29-1
j_call: TRBJ2-1
cdr3_nt: TGCAGCGTTGAAGATCCGGCTAGCTCCCCTAGTGAGCAGTTCTTC
cdr3_aa: CSVEDPASSPSEQFF

d_call: .
v_call: TRBV10-2
j_call: TRBJ2-1
cdr3_nt: TGCGCCTCGAGGGGCCCCCCTAGCGCCCATGAGCAGTTCTTC
cdr3_aa: CASRGPPSAHEQFF

d_call: TRBD2
v_call: TRBV6-5
j_call: TRBJ2-1
cdr3_nt: TGTGCCAGCAGTTACGCTAGCGGGAGCTCCTACAATGAGCAGTTCTTC
cdr3_aa: CASSYASGSSYNEQFF

d_call: .
v_call: TRBV15
j_call: TRBJ2-1
cdr3_nt: TGTGCCACCAGCAGAGAAGGGGGTCTAGCCCGTTTCAATGAGCAGTTCTTC
cdr3_aa: CATSREGGLARFNEQFF

d_call: TRBD1
v_call: TRBV6-6
j_call: TRBJ2-5
cdr3_nt: TGTGCCAGCAGTCCCCAGAGGGGGCGAGAGACCCAGTACTTC
cdr3_aa: CASSPQRGRETQYF

d_call: TRBD1
v_call: TRBV28
j_call: TRBJ1-1
cdr3_nt: TGTGCCAGCAGTTTCCAGGGACAGGGGACTGAAGCTTTCTTT
cdr3_aa: CASSFQGQGTEAFF

d_call: TRBD1
v_call: TRBV19
j_call: TRBJ1-1
cdr3_nt: TGTGCCAGCAGACAGGGGGAGAACACTGAAGCTTTCTTT
cdr3_aa: CASRQGENTEAFF

d_call: .
v_call: TRBV6-4
j_call: TRBJ2-5
cdr3_nt: TGTGCCAGCAGTGACTCCCCCGAGAGCGAGACCCAGTACTTC
cdr3_aa: CASSDSPESETQYF

d_call: .
v_call: TRBV30
j_call: TRBJ1-2
cdr3_nt: TGTGCCTGGAGTGTACGAGACCGCGGGAGGTATGGCTACACCTTC
cdr3_aa: CAWSVRDRGRYGYTF

d_call: TRBD2
v_call: TRBV5-4
j_call: TRBJ2-5
cdr3_nt: TGTGCCAGCAGCAGGACTAGCGGGAGGGAGACCCAGTACTTC
cdr3_aa: CASSRTSGRETQYF

d_call: .
v_call: TRBV7-3
j_call: TRBJ2-1
cdr3_nt: TGTGCCAGCAGCTGGATGAGACAGGTATACAATGAGCAGTTCTTC
cdr3_aa: CASSWMRQVYNEQFF

d_call: .
v_call: TRBV4-1
j_call: TRBJ2-2
cdr3_nt: TGCGCCAGCAGTCGCGGGATCTCCACCGGGGAGCTGTTTTTT
cdr3_aa: CASSRGISTGELFF

d_call: .
v_call: TRBV6-1
j_call: TRBJ2-2
cdr3_nt: TGTGCCAGCAGGGTGGCCCGGGGGACCGGGGAGCTGTTTTTT
cdr3_aa: CASRVARGTGELFF

d_call: .
v_call: TRBV6-4
j_call: TRBJ2-1
cdr3_nt: TGTGCCAGCAGCCAAAGCGAAAGCTCCTACAATGAGCAGTTCTTC
cdr3_aa: CASSQSESSYNEQFF

d_call: TRBD2
v_call: TRBV7-8
j_call: TRBJ2-7
cdr3_nt: TGTGCCAGCAGCTTGACGACTAGCGGGAAAGGCGAGCAGTACTTC
cdr3_aa: CASSLTTSGKGEQYF

d_call: .
v_call: TRBV5-4
j_call: TRBJ1-2
cdr3_nt: TGTGCCAGCTCCATAGAAACGTTTAACTATGGCTACACCTTC
cdr3_aa: CASSIETFNYGYTF

d_call: TRBD2
v_call: TRBV5-1
j_call: TRBJ2-1
cdr3_nt: TGCGCCAGCAGCTTGAGGGGACTAGCGGACAATGAGCAGTTCTTC
cdr3_aa: CASSLRGLADNEQFF

d_call: TRBD1
v_call: TRBV7-2
j_call: TRBJ2-1
cdr3_nt: TGTGCCAGCAGCCACCGACAGGGGGCGCGATACAATGAGCAGTTCTTC
cdr3_aa: CASSHRQGARYNEQFF

d_call: .
v_call: TRBV19
j_call: TRBJ1-2
cdr3_nt: TGTGCCAGTACGGGATTTAACTATGGCTACACCTTC
cdr3_aa: CASTGFNYGYTF

d_call: TRBD1
v_call: TRBV9
j_call: TRBJ1-1
cdr3_nt: TGTGCCAGCAGCAACCAGGGGGGCTCTGAAGCTTTCTTT
cdr3_aa: CASSNQGGSEAFF

d_call: .
v_call: TRBV28
j_call: TRBJ1-5
cdr3_nt: TGTGCCAGCAGTTCACTCCCCAGGGATGGCAAGCCCCAGCATTTT
cdr3_aa: CASSSLPRDGKPQHF

d_call: TRBD2
v_call: TRBV4-1
j_call: TRBJ2-7
cdr3_nt: TGCGCCAGCAGCCGCCCTAGCGGGAACTACGAGCAGTACTTC
cdr3_aa: CASSRPSGNYEQYF

d_call: TRBD2
v_call: TRBV2
j_call: TRBJ2-5
cdr3_nt: TGTGCCAGCAGCCCTCGAGGTCTACTAGCGGAGGGAGAGACCCAGTACTTC
cdr3_aa: CASSPRGLLAEGETQYF

d_call: .
v_call: TRBV5-1
j_call: TRBJ2-2
cdr3_nt: TGCGCCAGCAGCTGGTCTAGCGTTTTCGCGAACACCGGGGAGCTGTTTTTT
cdr3_aa: CASSWSSVFANTGELFF

d_call: .
v_call: TRBV27
j_call: TRBJ2-7
cdr3_nt: TGTGCCAGCCCAGGACAGAGAAGGTACTACGAGCAGTACTTC
cdr3_aa: CASPGQRRYYEQYF

d_call: TRBD2
v_call: TRBV5-1
j_call: TRBJ2-7
cdr3_nt: TGCGCCAGCAGCTTGGGTCTGAGCGGGAGGGCCCACGAGCAGTACTTC
cdr3_aa: CASSLGLSGRAHEQYF

d_call: .
v_call: TRBV28
j_call: TRBJ1-2
cdr3_nt: TGTGCCAGCAGTCTAACAGGGCACTATGGCTACACCTTC
cdr3_aa: CASSLTGHYGYTF

d_call: TRBD1
v_call: TRBV6-1
j_call: TRBJ1-1
cdr3_nt: TGTGCCAGCAAACAGGGGACGATCACTGAAGCTTTCTTT
cdr3_aa: CASKQGTITEAFF

d_call: TRBD2
v_call: TRBV5-1
j_call: TRBJ2-7
cdr3_nt: TGCGCCAGCAGCTTTGGGACTAGCGGTGCCTACGAGCAGTACTTC
cdr3_aa: CASSFGTSGAYEQYF

d_call: TRBD2
v_call: TRBV6-1
j_call: TRBJ2-7
cdr3_nt: TGTGCCAGCAGTGAAGCCTTGGGACTAGCGGGACACGAGCAGTACTTC
cdr3_aa: CASSEALGLAGHEQYF

d_call: TRBD1
v_call: TRBV28
j_call: TRBJ1-2
cdr3_nt: TGTGCCAGCAGTTCCTTTGACAGGGTCTATGGCTACACCTTC
cdr3_aa: CASSSFDRVYGYTF

d_call: .
v_call: TRBV25-1
j_call: TRBJ2-2
cdr3_nt: TGTGCCAGCAGTGGACTAGCGAACACCGGGGAGCTGTTTTTT
cdr3_aa: CASSGLANTGELFF

d_call: .
v_call: TRBV4-1
j_call: TRBJ1-1
cdr3_nt: TGCGCCAGCAGCCAACATCAGGATACTGAAGCTTTCTTT
cdr3_aa: CASSQHQDTEAFF

d_call: .
v_call: TRBV9
j_call: TRBJ1-2
cdr3_nt: TGTGCCAGCAGCGTAACTCCCGGCTATGGCTACACCTTC
cdr3_aa: CASSVTPGYGYTF

d_call: TRBD2
v_call: TRBV11-2
j_call: TRBJ2-2
cdr3_nt: TGTGCCAGCAGCAAAGGGAGGGGCGGGGAGCTGTTTTTT
cdr3_aa: CASSKGRGGELFF

d_call: .
v_call: TRBV7-3
j_call: TRBJ2-1
cdr3_nt: TGTGCCAGCAGCCCGCAGGGCAATGAGCAGTTCTTC
cdr3_aa: CASSPQGNEQFF

d_call: .
v_call: TRBV7-7
j_call: TRBJ2-5
cdr3_nt: TGTGCTAGCAGCCCCGACAGAAGAGAGACCCAGTACTTC
cdr3_aa: CASSPDRRETQYF

d_call: .
v_call: TRBV14
j_call: TRBJ1-2
cdr3_nt: TGTGCCAGCAGCCAAGGGTCGGTAATTAACTATGGCTACACCTTC
cdr3_aa: CASSQGSVINYGYTF

d_call: TRBD1
v_call: TRBV5-4
j_call: TRBJ2-4
cdr3_nt: TGTGCCAGCAGCGAGACCGACAGGGAGTCCAAAAACATTCAGTACTTC
cdr3_aa: CASSETDRESKNIQYF

d_call: TRBD2
v_call: TRBV29-1
j_call: TRBJ2-1
cdr3_nt: TGCAGCGTTGCTCAACTAGCGGGATCAGGGCAGTTCTTC
cdr3_aa: CSVAQLAGSGQFF

d_call: TRBD2
v_call: TRBV5-4
j_call: TRBJ2-7
cdr3_nt: TGTGCCAGCAGCCACGGGACTAGACTTTACGAGCAGTACTTC
cdr3_aa: CASSHGTRLYEQYF

d_call: .
v_call: TRBV4-3
j_call: TRBJ1-6
cdr3_nt: TGCGCCAGCAGCCAAAGTACTGAGGATTCACCCCTCCACTTT
cdr3_aa: CASSQSTEDSPLHF

d_call: TRBD2
v_call: TRBV7-3
j_call: TRBJ2-2
cdr3_nt: TGTGCCAGCAGCCCATCACCGGGACTAGCTGCCGGGGAGCTGTTTTTT
cdr3_aa: CASSPSPGLAAGELFF

d_call: .
v_call: TRBV29-1
j_call: TRBJ1-2
cdr3_nt: TGCAGCGTTCAGACAGACTATGGCTACACCTTC
cdr3_aa: CSVQTDYGYTF

d_call: .
v_call: TRBV30
j_call: TRBJ1-2
cdr3_nt: TGTGCCTGGAGTGTTCTGCAGGGTGGTGGCTACACCTTC
cdr3_aa: CAWSVLQGGGYTF

d_call: TRBD1
v_call: TRBV30
j_call: TRBJ1-1
cdr3_nt: TGTGCCTGGAGTGGGACAGGGCAATACACTGAAGCTTTCTTT
cdr3_aa: CAWSGTGQYTEAFF